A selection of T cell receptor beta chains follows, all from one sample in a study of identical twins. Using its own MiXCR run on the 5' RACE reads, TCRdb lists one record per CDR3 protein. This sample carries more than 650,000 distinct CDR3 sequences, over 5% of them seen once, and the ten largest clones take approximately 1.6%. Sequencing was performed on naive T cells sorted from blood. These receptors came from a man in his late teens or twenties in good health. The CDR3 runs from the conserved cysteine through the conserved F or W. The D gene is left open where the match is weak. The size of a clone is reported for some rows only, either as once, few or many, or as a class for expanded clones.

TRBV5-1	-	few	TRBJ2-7	TGCGCCAGCAGCTTGCGACTAGCCTACGAGCAGTACTTC	CASSLRLAYEQYF
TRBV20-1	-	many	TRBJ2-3	TGCAGTGCTAGAGTAGTTGACAGCAGCACAGATACGCAGTATTTT	CSARVVDSSTDTQYF
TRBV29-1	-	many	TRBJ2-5	TGCAGCGCCCTCGGACAGGGAGGGGATCAAGAGACCCAGTACTTC	CSALGQGGDQETQYF
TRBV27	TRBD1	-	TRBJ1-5	TGTGCCAGCCGACAGGGAGGAAGCAATCAGCCCCAGCATTTT	CASRQGGSNQPQHF
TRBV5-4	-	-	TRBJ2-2	TGTGCCAGCAGCTTGGTTGGACGGGAGAACACCGGGGAGCTGTTTTTT	CASSLVGRENTGELFF
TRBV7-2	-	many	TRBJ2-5	TGTGCCAGCAGCTTGGGTAGCGCCGAGACCCAGTACTTC	CASSLGSAETQYF
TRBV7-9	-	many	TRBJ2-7	TGTGCCAGCAGCACTTCTGGGAACGAGCAGTACTTC	CASSTSGNEQYF
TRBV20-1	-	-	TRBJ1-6	TGCAGTGCTATTGAGACAGTGGATTCACCCCTCCACTTT	CSAIETVDSPLHF
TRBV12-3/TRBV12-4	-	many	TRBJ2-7	TGTGCCAGCAGTTTTTGGGAGCGCGAGCAGTACTTC	CASSFWEREQYF
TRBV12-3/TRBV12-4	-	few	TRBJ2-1	TGTGCCAGCAGTTCAAGGACCATCAGTTCCAATGAGCAGTTCTTC	CASSSRTISSNEQFF
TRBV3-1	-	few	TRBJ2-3	TGTGCCAGCAGCCAACGACCCAGCACAGATACGCAGTATTTT	CASSQRPSTDTQYF